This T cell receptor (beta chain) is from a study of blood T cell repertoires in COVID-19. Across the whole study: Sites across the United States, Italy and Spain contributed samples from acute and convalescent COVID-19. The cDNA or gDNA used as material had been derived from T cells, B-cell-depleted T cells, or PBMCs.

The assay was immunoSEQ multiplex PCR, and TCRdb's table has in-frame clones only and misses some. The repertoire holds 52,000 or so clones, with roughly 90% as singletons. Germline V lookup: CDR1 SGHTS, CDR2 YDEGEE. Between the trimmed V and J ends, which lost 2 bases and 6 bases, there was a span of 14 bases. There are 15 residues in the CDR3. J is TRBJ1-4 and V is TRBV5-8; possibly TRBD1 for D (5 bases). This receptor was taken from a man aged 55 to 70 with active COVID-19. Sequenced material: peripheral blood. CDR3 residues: CASSFGQGLDEKLFF. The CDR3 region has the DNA TGTGCCAGCAGCTTTGGGCAGGGCTTGGATGAAAAACTGTTTTTT.